These 20 T cell receptor beta chains originate from one sample sequenced in a study of blood T cell repertoires in COVID-19. The method was immunoSEQ multiplex PCR; TCRdb's version includes in-frame clones alone and lacks a portion of them. The data show about 270,000 clones, approximately 91% seen once. Sample: PBMCs or T cells enriched from blood (not recorded which). These receptors were obtained from a woman between 35 and 50 years old with acute COVID-19.

The chain has TRBV12-3 or TRBV12-4 and TRBJ2-3; maybe TRBD1 (5 bases). V was cut by 4 bases and J by 6 bases, with 11 bases left in between. This CDR3 has 13 residues. The CDR3 DNA follows: TGTGCCAGCAGTTACAGGTCTTTGGATACGCAGTATTTT. Encoded protein: CASSYRSLDTQYF.

The chain couples TRBV7-2 to TRBJ2-7; TRBD1 matches at 8 bases. The CDR3 totals 12 residues. Germline V gives CDR1 SGHTA, CDR2 FQGNSA. J gave up 11 bases and V 5 bases, and 8 bases lay outside the gene matches. DNA for the CDR3: TGTGCCAGCAGCCCAGGACAGGGAAAGGAGTACTTC. Translating it yields CASSPGQGKEYF.

The chain combines TRBV19 with TRBJ2-2; TRBD2 is a possible D gene (5 bases). CDR3 length equals 15 residues. Trimming removed 4 bases at V and 4 bases at J, with 13 bases between. The germline gives CDR1 LNHDA, CDR2 SQIVND (reference sequence). The CDR3 reads CASSNQRYFTGELFF. The DNA for the CDR3 is TGTGCCAGTAGTAATCAGCGGTATTTCACCGGGGAGCTGTTTTTT.

This clone was observed a single time. This sequence joins TRBV2 and TRBJ1-2, with 7 bases that match TRBD1. V trimming: 4 bases; J trimming: 3 bases; junction bases outside the gene matches: 2. CDR3 size: 13 residues. CDR1 and CDR2 (germline): SNHLY, FYNNEI. CDR3 region: CASSGGTDYGYTF. The CDR3 DNA reads as TGTGCCAGCAGTGGAGGGACAGACTATGGCTACACCTTC.

The chain links TRBV3-1 (or the pseudogene TRBV3-2) to TRBJ2-1, with D unclear. Germline CDR1 reads LGHDT; CDR2 reads YNNKEL (reference sequence). Trimming left V 0 bases short and J 7 bases short, with 22 bases between. This CDR3 is built from 18 residues. The CDR3 is CASSQDPLRLQSSNEQFF. CDR3 sequence (DNA): TGTGCCAGCAGCCAAGATCCCCTAAGACTGCAATCCTCTAATGAGCAGTTCTTC.

The chain recombines TRBV21-1 with TRBJ1-2. TRBV21-1 is shown as a pseudogene. The CDR3 runs to 18 residues. The CDR3 region is CASSIKRGRGSNSSGYTF. In DNA, the CDR3 is TGTGCCAGCAGCATCAAACGGGGGAGGGGGTCTAATTCGAGTGGCTACACCTTC.

This chain connects TRBV30 to TRBJ2-7; D gene unclear. V was clipped by 0 bases and J by 6 bases, with 12 bases between them. This CDR3 contains 13 residues. The V gene's germline CDR1 is GTSNPN and CDR2 SVGIG (reference sequence). The CDR3 nucleotides read TGTGCCTGGAGTGTACGAGGAGACGGCGAGCAGTACTTC. It codes for CAWSVRGDGEQYF.

The chain employs TRBV7-9 and TRBJ1-1, with D unresolved. Trimming pared 1 base from V and 6 bases from J, leaving 15 bases between. The CDR3 has 15 amino acids. The V gene's germline CDR1 is SEHNR and CDR2 FQNEAQ (reference sequence). The CDR3 DNA reads TGTGCCAGCAGCTTAGATTACGGGGAAGGCGCTGAAGCTTTCTTT. It translates to CASSLDYGEGAEAFF.

The chain has TRBV2 and TRBJ1-5; tentative D call: TRBD1 (5 bases). Germline assignment: CDR1 SNHLY and CDR2 FYNNEI. The CDR3 has 13 residues. V dropped 8 bases and J dropped 7 bases, with 15 bases sitting between them. In DNA form, the CDR3 reads TGTGCCAGCTGGGGGAGGGTTGGACAGCCCCAGCATTTT. It translates to CASWGRVGQPQHF. Full variable domain (remainder filled in from reference TRBV2 and TRBJ1-5): EPEVTQTPSHQVTQMGQEVILRCVPISNHLYFYWYRQILGQKVEFLVSFYNNEISEKSEIFDDQFSVERPDGSNFTLKIRSTKLEDSAMYFCASWGRVGQPQHFGDGTRLSIL.

This clone was seen just once. The J gene is TRBJ1-2, the V gene TRBV29-1; D call uncertain. V lost 3 bases and J lost 2, with 13 bases in between. Germline CDR1 and CDR2: SQVTM and ANQGSEA. The CDR3 has 14 residues. As DNA, the CDR3 is TGCAGCGTTGATCTTTTCATGGCCAACTATGGCTACACCTTC. This sequence encodes CSVDLFMANYGYTF.

The rearrangement links TRBV24-1 to TRBJ1-2; D ambiguous. Trimming shortened V by 2 bases and J by 6 bases, and 9 bases separated the two germline ends. In germline, CDR1 is KGHDR, CDR2 SFDVKD. This CDR3 contains 13 residues. The CDR3 spells CATSDSGFHGYTF. The CDR3 nucleotides read TGTGCCACCAGTGATTCGGGGTTCCATGGCTACACCTTC.

The chain is built from TRBV28 and TRBJ2-5; TRBD1 is a possible D gene (5 bases). The CDR3 totals 15 residues. CDR1 and CDR2 from the germline V gene are MDHEN and SYDVKM. Trimming stripped 2 bases from V and 1 base from J, with 11 bases between. The CDR3 DNA reads as TGTGCCAGCAGTTTACGTAGGGGCTCCCAAGAGACCCAGTACTTC. Protein product: CASSLRRGSQETQYF.

V is TRBV7-9 and J is TRBJ2-2; D may be TRBD2 (5 bases). Germline values: CDR1 SEHNR, CDR2 FQNEAQ (reference sequence). The CDR3 has 15 residues. Trimming removed 8 bases at V and 1 base at J, with 14 bases between. CDR3 loop: CASERRNGNTGELFF. The CDR3 bases are TGTGCCAGCGAAAGGAGGAATGGGAACACCGGGGAGCTGTTTTTT.

This chain uses TRBV4-3 with TRBJ2-3; 10 bases are a match to TRBD1. The CDR3 has 15 amino acids. Trimming cost V 2 bases and J 3 bases; bases outside gene matches: 2. Germline loops: CDR1 LGHNA, CDR2 YSLEER. This chain's CDR3 is CASSQPGQGTDTQYF. The CDR3 DNA follows: TGCGCCAGCAGCCAACCGGGACAGGGGACAGATACGCAGTATTTT.

In this sample, this clone turned up once. The chain employs TRBV24-1 and TRBJ1-5, with a possible D match to TRBD1 (6 bases). This CDR3 is built from 14 residues. Per the germline V gene, CDR1 is KGHDR and CDR2 is SFDVKD. The V and J ends lost 7 bases and 4 bases respectively, with 13 bases between them. The DNA for the CDR3 is TGTGCCACCAGACTAGGACAGAAAAATCAGCCCCAGCATTTT. This gives the protein CATRLGQKNQPQHF.

The CDR3 protein is CASTETGIYGYTF. The CDR3 DNA reads TGTGCCAGCACCGAGACAGGGATCTATGGCTACACCTTC. This chain joins TRBV2 and TRBJ1-2; TRBD1 matches at 7 bases. The junction had 6 bases not matched to a gene; V was cut back by 7 bases and J by 4 bases. Germline V gene data show CDR1 as SNHLY and CDR2 as FYNNEI. CDR3 length equals 13 residues.

About this clone itself: This sample includes further DNA sequences coding for the same CDR3. The chain links TRBV7-3 to TRBJ2-1; 7 bases are shared with TRBD2. The ends lost 5 bases at V and 5 bases at J; junction bases unmatched: 6. The CDR3 has 14 amino acids. CDR1 is SGHTA and CDR2 is FQGTGA in the germline V gene. CDR3 loop: CASSLAGGNNEQFF. The CDR3, as DNA: TGTGCCAGCAGCCTAGCCGGGGGGAACAATGAGCAGTTCTTC.

This chain joins TRBV10-2 and TRBJ2-3, with D possibly matching TRBD2 (6 bases). Germline V lookup: CDR1 WSHSY, CDR2 SAAADI. The ends were cut back, 6 bases at V and 2 bases at J, with 18 bases in the middle. This CDR3 comprises 16 residues. The CDR3 here is CASSPRERIFTDTQYF. CDR3 nucleotide sequence: TGCGCCAGCAGCCCCCGGGAGCGGATATTCACAGATACGCAGTATTTT.

This chain links TRBV2 with TRBJ1-2; the D is unclear. CDR1 SNHLY and CDR2 FYNNEI come from the germline V gene. The V end lost 5 bases, the J end lost 5 bases, and 12 bases lay between the germline ends. The CDR3 spans 13 residues. CDR3: CASSSRQGYGYTF. CDR3 coding DNA: TGTGCCAGCAGTTCCCGACAAGGATATGGCTACACCTTC.

V and J are TRBV6-6 and TRBJ1-3, with a tentative D call TRBD1 (6 bases). V was shortened by 5 bases and J by 5 bases, with 22 bases between the two germline ends. Germline V gene lookup returns CDR1 MNHNY and CDR2 SVGAGI (reference sequence). The CDR3 consists of 17 residues. CDR3 DNA sequence: TGTGCCAGCAGTCGTTCTGGGGGCACGGTAGTTAGAAACACCATATATTTT. This codes for CASSRSGGTVVRNTIYF.